This T cell receptor (beta chain) was observed in a study of cytomegalovirus exposure and HLA in healthy donors. As for this clone: Its antigen is not identified.

60 Vbeta and 13 Jbeta primers were used in PCR. Generated by immunoSEQ multiplex PCR, the TCRdb table keeps only in-frame clones and is missing some. This sample has 220,000 or so clones, with approximately 70% found just once. Trimming removed 7 bases from V and 9 bases from J, with 16 bases in between. CDR3 length: 13 residues. Germline assignment: CDR1 GTSNPN and CDR2 SVGIG (reference sequence). Overall study results and limits: Researchers reportedly found TCR beta sequences accurately predicted most subjects' HLA-A and HLA-B alleles. Among CMV-associated TCR beta chains, most appeared HLA-restricted in a later analysis. Sequencing likely generated an artifact that appeared as a cluster of highly shared sequence variants. Common viral pathogens seemed to be connected with several of the most significant clusters, according to a later analysis.

The V call is TRBV30, the J call TRBJ1-6, with a tentative D call TRBD1 (5 bases). Sequenced sample: PBMCs. This receptor was identified in a woman in her twenties or thirties in good health and CMV-seronegative. The CDR3 nucleotides are TGTGCCTCCGAATCCGGGGGAGGTTCACCCCTCCACTTT. It translates to CASESGGGSPLHF.